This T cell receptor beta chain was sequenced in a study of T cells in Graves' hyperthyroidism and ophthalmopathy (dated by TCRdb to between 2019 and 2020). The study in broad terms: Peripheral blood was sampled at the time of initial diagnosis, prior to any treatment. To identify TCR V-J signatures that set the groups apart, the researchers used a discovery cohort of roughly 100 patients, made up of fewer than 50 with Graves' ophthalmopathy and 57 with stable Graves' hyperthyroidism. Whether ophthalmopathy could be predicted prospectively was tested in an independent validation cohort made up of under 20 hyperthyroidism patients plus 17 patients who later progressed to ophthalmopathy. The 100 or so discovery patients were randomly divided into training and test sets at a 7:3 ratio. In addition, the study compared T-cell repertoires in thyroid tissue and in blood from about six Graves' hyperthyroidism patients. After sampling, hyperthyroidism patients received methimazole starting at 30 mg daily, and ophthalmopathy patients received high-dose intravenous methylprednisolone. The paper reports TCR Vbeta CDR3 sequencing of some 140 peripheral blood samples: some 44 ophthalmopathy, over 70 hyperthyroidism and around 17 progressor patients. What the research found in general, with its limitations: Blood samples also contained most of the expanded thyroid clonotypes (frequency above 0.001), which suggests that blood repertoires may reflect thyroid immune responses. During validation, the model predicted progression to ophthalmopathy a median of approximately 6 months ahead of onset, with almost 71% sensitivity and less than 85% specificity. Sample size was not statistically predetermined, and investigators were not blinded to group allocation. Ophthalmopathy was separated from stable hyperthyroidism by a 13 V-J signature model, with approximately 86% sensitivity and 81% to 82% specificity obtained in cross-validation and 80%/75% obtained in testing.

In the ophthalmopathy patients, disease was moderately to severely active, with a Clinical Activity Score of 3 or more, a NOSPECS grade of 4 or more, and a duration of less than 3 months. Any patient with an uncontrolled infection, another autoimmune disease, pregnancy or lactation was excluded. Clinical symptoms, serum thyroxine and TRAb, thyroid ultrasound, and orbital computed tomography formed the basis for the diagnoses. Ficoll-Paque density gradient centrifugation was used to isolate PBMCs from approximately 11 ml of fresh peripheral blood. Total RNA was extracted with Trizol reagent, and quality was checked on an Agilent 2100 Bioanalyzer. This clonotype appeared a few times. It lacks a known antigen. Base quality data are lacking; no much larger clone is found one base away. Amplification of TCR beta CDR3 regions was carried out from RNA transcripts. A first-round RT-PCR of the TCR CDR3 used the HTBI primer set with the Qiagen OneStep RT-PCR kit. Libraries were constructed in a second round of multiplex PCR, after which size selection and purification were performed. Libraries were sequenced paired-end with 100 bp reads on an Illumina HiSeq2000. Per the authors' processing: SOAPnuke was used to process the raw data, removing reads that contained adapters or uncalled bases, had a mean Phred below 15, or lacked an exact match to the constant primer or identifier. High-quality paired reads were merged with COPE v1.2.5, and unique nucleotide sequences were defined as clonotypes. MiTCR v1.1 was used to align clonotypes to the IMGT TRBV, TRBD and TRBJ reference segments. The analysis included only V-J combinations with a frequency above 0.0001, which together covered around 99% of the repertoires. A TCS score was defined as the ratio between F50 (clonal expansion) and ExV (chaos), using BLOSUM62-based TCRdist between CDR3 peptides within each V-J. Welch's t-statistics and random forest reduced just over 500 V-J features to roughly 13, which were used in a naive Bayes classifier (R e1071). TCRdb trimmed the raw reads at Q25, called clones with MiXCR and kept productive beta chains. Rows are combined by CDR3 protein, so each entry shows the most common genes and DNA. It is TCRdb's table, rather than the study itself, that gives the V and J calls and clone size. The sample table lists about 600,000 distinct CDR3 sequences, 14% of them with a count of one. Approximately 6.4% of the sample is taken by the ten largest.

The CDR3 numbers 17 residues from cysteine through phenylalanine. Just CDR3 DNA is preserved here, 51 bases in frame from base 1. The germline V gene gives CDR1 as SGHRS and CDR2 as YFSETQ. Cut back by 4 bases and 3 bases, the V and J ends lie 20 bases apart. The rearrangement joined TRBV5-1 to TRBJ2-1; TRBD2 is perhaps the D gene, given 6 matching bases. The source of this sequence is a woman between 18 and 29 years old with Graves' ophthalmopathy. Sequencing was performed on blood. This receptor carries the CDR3 CASSGLSGTSLYNEQFF. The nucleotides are TGCGCCAGCAGCGGACTCTCCGGGACTTCCCTCTACAATGAGCAGTTCTTC.